The 14 T cell receptor beta chains presented below share a single source sample, sequenced in a study of T cell responses to AZD1222 COVID-19 vaccine. Generated by immunoSEQ multiplex PCR, the TCRdb table keeps only in-frame clones and is missing some. The top ten clones hold roughly 1.9% of a sample with 150,000 to 160,000 clones, over 75% of them seen once. The sample in question was peripheral blood, obtained on day 0 of AZD1222 vaccination. The receptors come from an adult in good health.

The J gene is TRBJ2-7, the V gene TRBV4-3, with 7 bases lining up with TRBD1. In germline, CDR1 is LGHNA, CDR2 YSLEER. V dropped 4 bases and J dropped 5; count of bases not matched to a gene: 8. This CDR3 region has 14 residues. This CDR3 is CASSLAGTVNEQYF. The DNA of the CDR3 is TGCGCCAGCAGCCTAGCCGGGACAGTCAACGAGCAGTACTTC.

The rearrangement uses TRBV15 and TRBJ1-1, with D possibly being TRBD1 (5 bases). The V gene lost 0 bases and the J gene lost 3 bases, with 8 bases spanning the gap. The CDR3 runs to 14 residues. Germline CDR1 is LNHNV and CDR2 is YYDKDF (reference sequence). The CDR3 loop reads CATSRDRGYTEAFF. As DNA, the CDR3 is TGTGCCACCAGCAGAGATCGGGGGTACACTGAAGCTTTCTTT.

The chain has TRBV7-2 and TRBJ1-1; 8 bases agree with TRBD1. Germline lookup yields CDR1 SGHTA and CDR2 FQGNSA. J lost 5 bases, V lost 5 bases, and 7 bases had no gene match. There are 14 residues in the CDR3. The CDR3 spells CASSAQQGGTEAFF. DNA for the CDR3: TGTGCCAGCAGCGCACAACAGGGGGGTACTGAAGCTTTCTTT.

V usage is TRBV6-5 and J usage is TRBJ1-5, with D maybe TRBD1 (6 bases). CDR3 size: 14 residues. Deletions cut 6 bases from V and 2 bases from J, with 11 bases between. Germline V lookup: CDR1 MNHEY, CDR2 SVGAGI. The CDR3 DNA follows: TGTGCCAGCAGAACAGGGATTGGCAATCAGCCCCAGCATTTT. Encoded protein: CASRTGIGNQPQHF.

This clone was seen a single time. The genes are TRBV7-2 and TRBJ2-7; D unclear. V gave up 5 bases and J gave up 5 bases, with 10 bases separating them. CDR1 and CDR2 from the germline V gene are SGHTA and FQGNSA. This CDR3 contains 12 residues. The CDR3 bases are TGTGCCAGCAGCCATTATCCCCACGAGCAGTACTTC. Protein sequence: CASSHYPHEQYF.

J is TRBJ2-3 and V is TRBV5-1, with TRBD2 as a possible D gene (5 bases). The length of the CDR3 is 17 residues. The V end was cut by 4 bases, the J end by 1 base, with 19 bases between. CDR1 is SGHRS and CDR2 is YFSETQ in the germline V gene. In nucleotides, the CDR3 is TGCGCCAGCAGCCCACCGGGTGGAGGTGGTGGCACAGATACGCAGTATTTT. Residues: CASSPPGGGGGTDTQYF.

The chain uses TRBV14 and TRBJ1-2; D is unresolved. V gave up 5 bases and J gave up 2 bases, with 9 bases separating them. CDR3 length equals 13 residues. CDR1 SGHDN and CDR2 FVKESK come from the germline V gene. CDR3 residues: CASSGRENYGYTF. The CDR3 DNA reads TGTGCCAGCAGCGGAAGGGAAAACTATGGCTACACCTTC.

V and J are TRBV2 and TRBJ2-6; possible D gene TRBD1, 6 bases. Germline assignment: CDR1 SNHLY and CDR2 FYNNEI. The V and J ends lost 1 base and 4 bases respectively, with 11 bases between them. The CDR3 has 16 residues. CDR3 in amino acids: CASSEGTVPGANVLTF. The CDR3 DNA sequence: TGTGCCAGCAGTGAAGGGACAGTCCCCGGGGCCAACGTCCTGACTTTC.

This chain links TRBV6-2 or TRBV6-3 with TRBJ1-5; D ambiguous. Germline V gene data show CDR1 as MNHEY and CDR2 as SVGEGT. The V gene lost 0 bases and the J gene lost 7 bases, with 25 bases spanning the gap. The CDR3 is 19 amino acids. CDR3 DNA sequence: TGTGCCAGCAGTTACTCATTTGAGGTGTTGGTCGGGCAGAAGCAGCCCCAGCATTTT. Translated: CASSYSFEVLVGQKQPQHF.

This clone has a single count. This chain connects TRBV5-4 to TRBJ1-6; 7 nucleotides line up with TRBD1. The CDR3 contains 15 residues. The junction had 5 bases not matched to a gene; V was cut back by 3 bases and J by 5 bases. Germline CDR1 and CDR2: SGHNT and YYREEE (reference sequence). CDR3 in DNA: TGTGCCAGCAGCTCAACCGGGACAGATAATTCACCCCTCCACTTT. This gives the protein CASSSTGTDNSPLHF. The whole variable domain, remainder taken from reference TRBV5-4 and TRBJ1-6, is ETGVTQSPTHLIKTRGQQVTLRCSSQSGHNTVSWYQQALGQGPQFIFQYYREEENGRGNFPPRFSGLQFPNYSSELNVNALELDDSALYLCASSSTGTDNSPLHFGNGTRLTVT.

The CDR3 region is CASSLVLATNYGYTF. The CDR3 nucleotides read TGTGCCAGCAGCTTAGTTCTGGCAACTAACTATGGCTACACCTTC. The chain carries TRBV7-2 and TRBJ1-2; D is unclear. The ends were cut back, 1 base at V and 0 bases at J, with 9 bases in the middle. The length of the CDR3 is 15 residues. Per the germline V gene, CDR1 is SGHTA and CDR2 is FQGNSA.

The V and J genes are TRBV18 and TRBJ1-1; no clear D gene. V lost 3 bases and J lost 1, with 6 bases in between. The germline gives CDR1 KGHSH, CDR2 LQKENI. The CDR3 contains 13 residues. CDR3 in amino acids: CASSPFTNTEAFF. CDR3 coding DNA: TGTGCCAGCTCACCGTTTACGAACACTGAAGCTTTCTTT.

The chain couples TRBV11-2 to TRBJ1-1; D is uncertain. The V gene lost 8 bases and the J gene lost 0 bases, with 10 bases spanning the gap. From germline, CDR1 is SGHAT and CDR2 FQNNGV. The CDR3 sequence is 13 residues long. The CDR3 coding sequence is TGTGCCAGCTTTAAATTTTTGAACACTGAAGCTTTCTTT. It specifies CASFKFLNTEAFF.

The chain employs TRBV5-1 and TRBJ2-7, with 7 bases that match TRBD1. J lost 3 bases, V lost 0 bases, and 6 bases had no gene match. The germline V gene encodes CDR1 SGHRS and CDR2 YFSETQ. CDR3 length: 15 residues. The CDR3 coding sequence is TGCGCCAGCAGCTTGGGAGGGACAGCGAACTACGAGCAGTACTTC. Protein: CASSLGGTANYEQYF.